Below, 24 T cell receptor beta chains from the same sample are listed, as sequenced in a study of OX40 agonist ivuxolimab in advanced cancers. Sequencing used immunoSEQ multiplex PCR; TCRdb keeps in-frame clones, though not all of them. The repertoire has some 60,000 clones, approximately 89% of them found once; the top ten carry roughly 12%. The sequencing used CD4+ or CD8+ T cells sorted from blood, collected in a trial of the OX40 agonist ivuxolimab. The receptors originated from an adult with an advanced solid tumor such as melanoma, head and neck, liver or kidney cancer.

The chain combines TRBV7-7 with TRBJ2-5; D might be TRBD2 (6 bases). This CDR3 region has 16 residues. In germline, CDR1 is SSHAT, CDR2 FNYEAQ (reference sequence). Trimming took off 5 bases at V and 3 bases at J, with 19 bases between the two ends. CDR3 DNA sequence: TGTGCCAGCAGCCCGGGTCGACTAGTGAAAAAAGAGACCCAGTACTTC. Its translation: CASSPGRLVKKETQYF.

The V and J genes are TRBV28 and TRBJ2-1; TRBD1 matches at 7 bases. CDR1 and CDR2 from the germline V gene are MDHEN and SYDVKM. V lost 3 bases and J lost 8; bases outside the gene matches: 7. This CDR3 is built from 14 residues. The CDR3 protein is CASSFVSGTDEQFF. The CDR3 nucleotides are TGTGCCAGCAGTTTCGTGTCCGGGACAGATGAGCAGTTCTTC.

The gene calls are TRBV7-2 and TRBJ1-5; TRBD1 is a possible D gene (5 bases). Per the germline V gene, CDR1 is SGHTA and CDR2 is FQGNSA. The CDR3 contains 15 residues. V lost 0 bases and J lost 7, with 13 bases in between. CDR3 region: CASSLAGSSGQPQHF. The CDR3 DNA reads as TGTGCCAGCAGCTTAGCGGGCAGTTCAGGGCAGCCCCAGCATTTT.

The rearrangement joins TRBV29-1 to TRBJ2-7; 8 nucleotides match TRBD2. The CDR3 is made up of 13 amino acids. Germline loops: CDR1 SQVTM, CDR2 ANQGSEA. The V segment lost 7 bases and the J segment 0 bases; nucleotides outside the gene matches: 5. The CDR3 nucleotides are TGCAGCGCCCTCGGGGGGGACTCCTACGAGCAGTACTTC. Translated: CSALGGDSYEQYF.

This clone was observed once. V and J are TRBV4-2 and TRBJ1-4; D not resolved. The CDR3 sequence is 14 residues long. CDR1 and CDR2 (germline): LGHNA, YNFKEQ. Trimming pared 3 bases from V and 0 bases from J, leaving 5 bases between. This CDR3 is CASSHYATNEKLFF. The CDR3, as DNA: TGTGCCAGCAGCCACTATGCAACTAATGAAAAACTGTTTTTT.

The V call is TRBV4-2, the J call TRBJ2-3; D ambiguous. This CDR3 has 17 residues. V lost 1 base and J lost 4, with 18 bases in between. Germline V gene lookup returns CDR1 LGHNA and CDR2 YNFKEQ. The CDR3 reads CASSQGTVLIGADTQYF. The DNA of the CDR3 is TGTGCCAGCAGCCAAGGGACGGTTCTCATTGGGGCAGATACGCAGTATTTT.

In regard to this clone: The junction differs from germline at one of its ends, possibly a read error. The chain recombines TRBV5-6 with TRBJ2-5; D is perhaps TRBD1 or TRBD2 (5 bases each). The CDR3 is 16 amino acids. Germline-derived CDR1 and CDR2 are SGHDT and YYEEEE. The DNA of the CDR3 is TGTACCAGCAGCTTTCTTGTCCGGGGCCCCTGGGAGACCCAGTACTTC. Amino acids: CTSSFLVRGPWETQYF.

CDR3 region: CSARTAGNTIYF. CDR3 DNA sequence: TGCAGCGCCAGGACAGCTGGAAACACCATATATTTT. The chain is built from TRBV29-1 and TRBJ1-3, with D perhaps TRBD1 (6 bases). Germline CDR1 SQVTM, CDR2 ANQGSEA. CDR3 size: 12 residues. Trimming cost V 7 bases and J 2 bases, with 9 bases left between them.

This clone appeared a single time. The rearrangement uses TRBV6-1 and TRBJ1-1, with 7 positions matching TRBD1. Germline CDR1 reads MNHNS; CDR2 reads SASEGT. Losses at the gene ends were 7 bases for V and 2 bases for J; bases not matched to a gene: 7. CDR3 length: 14 amino acids. In DNA, the CDR3 is TGTGCCAGCACAAACGGACAGGCCAACACTGAAGCTTTCTTT. Protein product: CASTNGQANTEAFF.

The genes are TRBV6-1 and TRBJ1-2; D not resolved. This CDR3 contains 15 residues. The germline gives CDR1 MNHNS, CDR2 SASEGT. The ends were cut back, 1 base at V and 1 base at J, with 10 bases in the middle. CDR3 sequence: CASSEVGSHNYGYTF. The DNA for the CDR3 is TGTGCCAGCAGTGAAGTCGGTTCTCATAACTATGGCTACACCTTC.

Only one count was recorded for this clone. The CDR3 DNA sequence: TGTGCCAGCAGTAGGCCCTCTAGCGGCCGACAGTTCTTC. As protein: CASSRPSSGRQFF. V and J are TRBV27 and TRBJ2-1; 7 bases are a match to TRBD2. Trimming at V came to 5 bases and at J to 13 bases, leaving 11 bases not matched to a gene. The length of the CDR3 is 13 residues. Germline V gene lookup returns CDR1 MNHEY and CDR2 SMNVEV (reference sequence).

The V and J genes are TRBV7-9 and TRBJ2-7; 7 bases line up with TRBD1. J was trimmed by 0 bases and V by 5 bases; bases with no gene match: 4. This CDR3 has 14 amino acids. From germline, CDR1 is SEHNR and CDR2 FQNEAQ (reference sequence). CDR3 nucleotide sequence: TGTGCCAGCAGCCGCAGGGGGAGCTCCTACGAGCAGTACTTC. Translating gives CASSRRGSSYEQYF.

The CDR3 sequence: CASSQGIMNTEAFF. Here the CDR3 DNA reads TGCGCCAGCAGCCAAGGTATAATGAACACTGAAGCTTTCTTT. The J gene is TRBJ1-1, the V gene TRBV4-1; D call uncertain. CDR3 size: 14 residues. Between the trimmed V and J ends, which lost 1 base and 0 bases, there was a span of 6 bases. Germline-derived CDR1 and CDR2 are MGHRA and YSYEKL.

The V call is TRBV6-6, the J call TRBJ1-1; D is undetermined. The length of the CDR3 is 16 residues. CDR1 is MNHNY and CDR2 is SVGAGI in the germline V gene (reference sequence). Trimming pared 3 bases from V and 1 base from J, leaving 15 bases between. CDR3 sequence reads: CASSYRLVGPNTEAFF. The CDR3 DNA follows: TGTGCCAGCAGTTATCGTTTGGTGGGCCCGAACACTGAAGCTTTCTTT.

This chain connects TRBV19 to TRBJ2-5; the D gene is possibly TRBD2 (5 bases). This CDR3 spans 15 amino acids. Germline CDR1 LNHDA, CDR2 SQIVND (reference sequence). Trimming removed 1 base at V and 5 bases at J, with 14 bases between. This chain's CDR3 is CASSIAGSEYETQYF. The CDR3 DNA sequence: TGTGCCAGTAGTATAGCGGGGAGCGAATACGAGACCCAGTACTTC.

The chain joins TRBV9 to TRBJ2-1; D is uncertain. V lost 3 bases to trimming and J lost 12 bases, with 16 bases between them. In germline, CDR1 is SGDLS, CDR2 YYNGEE. The CDR3 consists of 13 residues. Written as DNA, the CDR3 is TGTGCCAGCAGCGCCACACAGTTACCAATGCAGTTCTTC. It is translated as CASSATQLPMQFF.

This chain joins TRBV27 and TRBJ2-6; D possibly corresponds to TRBD2 (5 bases). CDR3 length: 15 residues. CDR1 MNHEY and CDR2 SMNVEV come from the germline V gene (reference sequence). Trimming removed 5 bases at V and 0 bases at J, with 8 bases between. In DNA, the CDR3 is TGTGCCAGCAGTCCGGGAAGCTCTGGGGCCAACGTCCTGACTTTC. Its protein product is CASSPGSSGANVLTF. Variable domain in full (rest from reference TRBV27 and TRBJ2-6): EAQVTQNPRYLITVTGKKLTVTCSQNMNHEYMSWYRQDPGLGLRQIYYSMNVEVTDKGDVPEGYKVSRKEKRNFPLILESPSPNQTSLYFCASSPGSSGANVLTFGAGSRLTVL.

This chain links TRBV2 with TRBJ1-5; 9 positions match TRBD1. The CDR3 is made up of 14 amino acids. Germline CDR1 SNHLY, CDR2 FYNNEI. J was trimmed by 4 bases and V by 6 bases; bases with no gene match: 4. This CDR3 is CASSYDRGNQPQHF. CDR3 sequence (DNA): TGTGCCAGCAGCTACGACAGGGGGAATCAGCCCCAGCATTTT.

The DNA of the CDR3 is TGTGCCAGCAGTGACCTAGCGGGGGCCTCCGAGCAGTACTTC. Its protein product is CASSDLAGASEQYF. The V gene is TRBV6-4, the J gene TRBJ2-7; 10 nucleotides line up with TRBD2. The CDR3 covers 14 residues. V shed 2 bases, J shed 6 bases, and the junction held 4 bases outside the gene matches. CDR1 is MRHNA and CDR2 is SNTAGT in the germline V gene.

The V call is TRBV4-1, the J call TRBJ2-7; the match to TRBD2 covers 13 bases. This CDR3 contains 15 residues. The V gene's germline CDR1 is MGHRA and CDR2 YSYEKL. The V and J ends lost 1 base and 6 bases, in that order; junction bases with no gene match: 3. CDR3 in DNA: TGCGCCAGCAGCCAAGGACTAGCGGGAGGATCCGAGCAGTACTTC. Its translation is CASSQGLAGGSEQYF.

The V and J genes are TRBV28 and TRBJ1-3; D might be TRBD1 (5 bases). In germline, CDR1 is MDHEN, CDR2 SYDVKM. The CDR3 has 14 residues. V was trimmed by 10 bases and J by 3 bases, leaving 16 bases between them. CDR3 sequence reads: CATQRGEGGNTIYF. CDR3 coding DNA: TGTGCCACCCAAAGAGGGGAAGGTGGAAACACCATATATTTT.

The V and J genes are TRBV6-5 and TRBJ2-3, with a weak D call TRBD2 (6 bases). Trimming took 10 bases from V and 0 from J, leaving 14 bases between them. This CDR3 comprises 14 residues. Germline values: CDR1 MNHEY, CDR2 SVGAGI. DNA for the CDR3: TGTGCCACGGGGGATACGAGCAGCACAGATACGCAGTATTTT. As protein: CATGDTSSTDTQYF.

The chain couples TRBV10-3 to TRBJ2-2, with TRBD1 matching over 7 bases. Germline V gene lookup returns CDR1 ENHRY and CDR2 SYGVKD. V was pared by 9 bases and J by 3 bases, with 4 bases of the junction left unmatched. This CDR3 has 13 residues. CDR3 in amino acids: CAIGQADTGELFF. Written as DNA, the CDR3 is TGTGCCATTGGACAGGCGGACACCGGGGAGCTGTTTTTT.

This chain links TRBV18 with TRBJ2-7; weak D call: TRBD2 (6 bases). The length of the CDR3 is 14 residues. Germline V gives CDR1 KGHSH, CDR2 LQKENI. The germline V and J ends were trimmed by 3 bases and 3 bases, with 12 bases remaining between them. In nucleotides, the CDR3 is TGTGCCAGCTCACCCCGGGAGAGAGACTACGAGCAGTACTTC. It specifies CASSPRERDYEQYF. The whole variable domain, remainder taken from reference TRBV18 and TRBJ2-7, is NAGVMQNPRHLVRRRGQEARLRCSPMKGHSHVYWYRQLPEEGLKFMVYLQKENIIDESGMPKERFSAEFPKEGPSILRIQQVVRGDSAAYFCASSPRERDYEQYFGPGTRLTVT.